Listed below are T cell receptor beta chains from one sample, sequenced in a study of spatial heterogeneity in lung cancer. TCRdb fed the 5' RACE reads into MiXCR, producing one record per CDR3 protein. The sample has approximately 40,000 distinct CDR3 sequences; roughly 5% are singletons. The input for sequencing was PBMCs, taken at surgery. The receptors come from a female donor with early-stage non-small cell lung cancer. The CDR3 runs from the conserved cysteine through the conserved F or W. The D gene is left open where the match is weak. Where a row states a size, it is once, few, many or the class of an expanded clone; other rows omit it.

>-|-|TRBJ2-5|TRBV24-1
CATSVGGDQETQYF
TGTGCCACCAGTGTAGGAGGGGACCAAGAGACCCAGTACTTC
>-|many|TRBJ2-2|TRBV7-9
CASSQSGTGELFF
TGTGCCAGCAGCCAGTCCGGGACCGGGGAGCTGTTTTTT
>-|many|TRBJ1-1|TRBV14
CASAATAGGFGEAFF
TGTGCCAGCGCGGCCACCGCCGGCGGATTCGGCGAAGCTTTCTTT
>-|few|TRBJ2-5|TRBV6-5
CASSYSPSLGQETQYF
TGTGCCAGCAGTTACTCCCCTTCGTTAGGACAAGAGACCCAGTACTTC
>-|many|TRBJ2-4|TRBV20-1
CSATALAKNIQYF
TGCAGTGCCACAGCCCTAGCCAAAAACATTCAGTACTTC
>-|many|TRBJ2-1|TRBV13
CASSPQGFNEQFF
TGTGCCAGCAGCCCCCAGGGATTTAATGAGCAGTTCTTC
>TRBD2|-|TRBJ2-5|TRBV18
CASSPPRLAEKWDQETQYF
TGTGCCAGCTCGCCCCCCAGACTAGCGGAAAAGTGGGATCAAGAGACCCAGTACTTC
>TRBD1|many|TRBJ1-2|TRBV6-1
CASRQGPLYGYTF
TGTGCCAGCAGACAGGGGCCCCTCTATGGCTACACCTTC
>-|many|TRBJ2-1|TRBV12-3/TRBV12-4
CASTSSDSSYNEQFF
TGTGCCAGCACATCCTCGGACAGCTCCTACAATGAGCAGTTCTTC
>-|many|TRBJ2-2|TRBV7-9
CASSPLTVTNTGELFF
TGTGCCAGCAGCCCATTGACGGTTACGAACACCGGGGAGCTGTTTTTT
>TRBD1|many|TRBJ2-2|TRBV28
CASSLPEGALTGELFF
TGTGCCAGCAGTTTACCCGAGGGGGCCTTGACCGGGGAGCTGTTTTTT
>-|many|TRBJ1-1|TRBV6-5
CATLTGSEAFF
TGTGCCACGCTCACAGGGTCTGAAGCTTTCTTT
>-|few|TRBJ2-5|TRBV29-1
CSVLRGRGETQYF
TGCAGCGTCCTCCGTGGGCGCGGAGAGACCCAGTACTTC
>TRBD1|few|TRBJ2-6|TRBV7-8
CASMRTGASGANVLTF
TGTGCCAGCATGAGGACAGGCGCTTCTGGGGCCAACGTCCTGACTTTC
>-|few|TRBJ2-7|TRBV20-1
CTVAPLGRTAYEQYF
TGCACCGTGGCCCCCCTGGGAAGGACAGCCTACGAGCAGTACTTC
>TRBD1|many|TRBJ1-1|TRBV4-1
CASSQAYRGRTEAFF
TGCGCCAGCAGCCAAGCTTACAGGGGGCGGACTGAAGCTTTCTTT
>TRBD1|many|TRBJ2-3|TRBV29-1
CSVGLGQSTDTQYF
TGCAGCGTAGGACTGGGACAGAGCACAGATACGCAGTATTTT
>-|many|TRBJ1-1|TRBV30
CALIGNTEAFF
TGTGCCTTAATAGGGAACACTGAAGCTTTCTTT
>-|-|TRBJ2-7|TRBV7-9
CASSLDGSVTYEQYF
TGTGCCAGCAGCTTAGATGGTAGCGTAACCTACGAGCAGTACTTC
>-|many|TRBJ1-1|TRBV15
CATSRGRGTEAFF
TGTGCCACCAGCAGAGGACGAGGCACTGAAGCTTTCTTT
>-|many|TRBJ1-6|TRBV9
CASSVSGTGNSPLHF
TGTGCCAGCAGCGTCTCCGGGACCGGTAATTCACCCCTCCACTTT
>-|many|TRBJ1-5|TRBV4-1
CASSQDGAGAYSNQPQHF
TGCGCCAGCAGCCAAGATGGGGCGGGAGCGTATAGCAATCAGCCCCAGCATTTT
>TRBD2|many|TRBJ2-5|TRBV27
CASSLWGLALETQYF
TGTGCCAGCAGTTTATGGGGACTAGCTTTGGAGACCCAGTACTTC
>-|many|TRBJ2-3|TRBV7-9
CASSVVGNNLDTQYF
TGTGCCAGCAGCGTAGTGGGAAACAATCTAGATACGCAGTATTTT
>-|many|TRBJ1-2|TRBV20-1
CSASLEGNYGYTF
TGCAGTGCTAGTCTGGAGGGGAACTATGGCTACACCTTC
>-|-|TRBJ1-5|TRBV7-2
CASSRGTGRQPQHF
TGTGCCAGCAGCCGAGGCACAGGACGCCAGCCCCAGCATTTT
>-|many|TRBJ1-5|TRBV2
CASSASGQFQPQHF
TGTGCCAGCAGTGCTAGCGGACAGTTCCAGCCCCAGCATTTT
>-|many|TRBJ1-1|TRBV28
CASSIPGSNTEAFF
TGTGCCAGCAGCATTCCGGGTTCCAACACTGAAGCTTTCTTT
>TRBD1|many|TRBJ2-5|TRBV3-1
CASSHHTGGASNTQYF
TGTGCCAGCAGCCATCATACAGGGGGCGCGTCCAATACCCAGTACTTC
>-|many|TRBJ1-3|TRBV15
CATSAGGNTIYF
TGTGCCACCAGCGCTGGGGGAAACACCATATATTTT
>TRBD2|many|TRBJ2-3|TRBV7-9
CASSVGLAADTDTQYF
TGTGCCAGCAGCGTGGGACTAGCGGCCGACACAGATACGCAGTATTTT
>-|many|TRBJ1-2|TRBV7-8
CASSLRRGGEGYTF
TGTGCCAGCAGCTTACGCAGGGGTGGCGAGGGCTACACCTTC
>TRBD2|many|TRBJ2-7|TRBV6-5
CASSPPGGKGMYEQYF
TGTGCCAGCAGTCCCCCGGGGGGGAAGGGTATGTACGAGCAGTACTTC
>-|many|TRBJ2-7|TRBV7-9
CASSLSGEQYF
TGTGCCAGCAGCTTAAGCGGCGAGCAGTACTTC
>TRBD2|many|TRBJ2-3|TRBV28
CASSSSITSVAQYF
TGTGCCAGCAGTTCCTCCATTACTAGCGTCGCGCAGTATTTT
>-|many|TRBJ1-3|TRBV29-1
CSSLAGNTIYF
TGCAGCTCCCTAGCGGGAAACACCATATATTTT
>TRBD2|-|TRBJ2-1|TRBV19
CASSSGRTMNEQFF
TGTGCCAGTAGTAGCGGGAGAACAATGAATGAGCAGTTCTTC
>-|many|TRBJ2-1|TRBV30
CAWRSMGDGEQFF
TGTGCCTGGAGGAGTATGGGGGATGGTGAGCAGTTCTTC
>-|-|TRBJ1-4|TRBV12-3/TRBV12-4
CASSRDPETNEKLFF
TGTGCCAGCAGTCGGGACCCCGAGACTAATGAAAAACTGTTTTTT
>-|many|TRBJ2-7|TRBV7-9
CASTGLQGSYEQYF
TGTGCCAGCACCGGTTTGCAGGGCTCCTACGAGCAGTACTTC
>TRBD2|many|TRBJ2-2|TRBV5-1
CASSLVASGSHTGELFF
TGCGCCAGCAGCTTGGTGGCTAGCGGGAGCCACACCGGGGAGCTGTTTTTT
>TRBD2|-|TRBJ2-6|TRBV5-4
CASSSGTSGRTGANVLTF
TGTGCCAGCAGCTCCGGGACTAGCGGGAGGACCGGGGCCAACGTCCTGACTTTC
>-|many|TRBJ2-1|TRBV12-3/TRBV12-4
CASSLAGSYNEQFF
TGTGCCAGCAGTCTAGCAGGGTCCTACAATGAGCAGTTCTTC
>TRBD1|few|TRBJ1-4|TRBV4-3
CASSQPGQGDEKLFF
TGCGCCAGCAGCCAACCGGGACAGGGGGATGAAAAACTGTTTTTT
>-|few|TRBJ2-3|TRBV29-1
CSVQRRGRTDTQYF
TGCAGCGTTCAAAGGAGGGGGAGGACAGATACGCAGTATTTT
>-|many|TRBJ1-1|TRBV29-1
CSVRSQGRTEAFF
TGCAGCGTTAGGTCCCAGGGTCGGACTGAAGCTTTCTTT
>-|many|TRBJ2-5|TRBV6-5
CASSNQVEETQYF
TGTGCCAGCAGTAATCAGGTGGAAGAGACCCAGTACTTC
>-|many|TRBJ1-2|TRBV2
CASSARSGNYGYTF
TGTGCCAGCAGTGCTCGGTCAGGGAACTATGGCTACACCTTC
>-|many|TRBJ1-5|TRBV6-6
CASSYSLGFQPQHF
TGTGCCAGCAGTTACTCGTTAGGGTTTCAGCCCCAGCATTTT
>-|many|TRBJ1-2|TRBV2
CARRDRALYGYTF
TGTGCCAGGAGGGACCGCGCCCTGTATGGCTACACCTTC
>TRBD2|-|TRBJ2-7|TRBV5-1
CASSPSPVGSGSYEQYF
TGCGCCAGCAGCCCCTCACCGGTGGGTAGCGGGAGTTACGAGCAGTACTTC
>-|-|TRBJ1-1|TRBV6-6
CASSWSSFEAFF
TGTGCCAGCAGTTGGAGCTCCTTTGAAGCTTTCTTT
>-|-|TRBJ2-6|TRBV28
CASIGSSGANVLTF
TGTGCCAGCATTGGGTCCTCTGGGGCCAACGTCCTGACTTTC
>TRBD1|many|TRBJ1-1|TRBV10-3
CAISESPTGSETEAFF
TGTGCCATCAGTGAGTCACCGACAGGGTCAGAGACTGAAGCTTTCTTT
>-|many|TRBJ2-7|TRBV7-9
CASSSPTRLGNYEQYF
TGTGCCAGCAGCTCCCCCACCCGCCTAGGAAACTACGAGCAGTACTTC
>TRBD1|-|TRBJ2-1|TRBV30
CAWTIGQGYEQFF
TGTGCCTGGACAATCGGACAGGGGTATGAGCAGTTCTTC
>-|-|TRBJ1-5|TRBV2
CASSRDRNQPQHF
TGTGCCAGCAGCCGAGACAGAAATCAGCCCCAGCATTTT
>TRBD1|many|TRBJ1-1|TRBV6-1
CASSSGQPNTEAFF
TGTGCCAGCAGTTCGGGACAGCCGAACACTGAAGCTTTCTTT